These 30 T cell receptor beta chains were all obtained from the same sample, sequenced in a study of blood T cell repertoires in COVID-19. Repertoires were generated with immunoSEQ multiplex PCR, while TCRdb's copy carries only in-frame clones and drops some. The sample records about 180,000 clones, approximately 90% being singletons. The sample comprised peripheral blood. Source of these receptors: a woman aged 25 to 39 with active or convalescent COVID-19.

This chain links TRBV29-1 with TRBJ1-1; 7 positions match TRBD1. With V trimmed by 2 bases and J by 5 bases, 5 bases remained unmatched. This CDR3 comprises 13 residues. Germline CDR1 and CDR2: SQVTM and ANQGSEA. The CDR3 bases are TGCAGCGTTGAAAGGACAGGAGGGACTGAAGCTTTCTTT. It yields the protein CSVERTGGTEAFF.

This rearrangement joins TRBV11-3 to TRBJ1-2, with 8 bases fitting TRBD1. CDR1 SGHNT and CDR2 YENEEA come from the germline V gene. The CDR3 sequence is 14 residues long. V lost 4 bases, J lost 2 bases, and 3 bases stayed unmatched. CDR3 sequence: CASSSGGSNYGYTF. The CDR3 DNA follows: TGTGCCAGCAGCTCAGGGGGCTCAAACTATGGCTACACCTTC.

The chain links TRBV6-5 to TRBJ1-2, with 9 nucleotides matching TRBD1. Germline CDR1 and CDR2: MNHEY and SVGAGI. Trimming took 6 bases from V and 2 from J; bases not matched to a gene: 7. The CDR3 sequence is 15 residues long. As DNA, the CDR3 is TGTGCCAGCAGCCCCACAGGGGGCCAGAACTATGGCTACACCTTC. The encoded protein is CASSPTGGQNYGYTF.

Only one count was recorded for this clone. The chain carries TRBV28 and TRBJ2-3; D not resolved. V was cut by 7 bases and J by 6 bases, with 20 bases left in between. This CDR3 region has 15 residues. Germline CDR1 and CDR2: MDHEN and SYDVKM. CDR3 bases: TGTGCCAGCATTGCCCCCGGGTTCCTATCCGATACGCAGTATTTT. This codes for CASIAPGFLSDTQYF.

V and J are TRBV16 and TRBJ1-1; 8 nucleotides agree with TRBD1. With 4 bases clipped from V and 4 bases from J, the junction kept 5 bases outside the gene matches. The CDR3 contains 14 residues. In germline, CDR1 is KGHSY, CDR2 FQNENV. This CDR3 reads CASSPTGEGTEAFF. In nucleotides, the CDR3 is TGTGCCAGCAGCCCGACAGGGGAGGGCACTGAAGCTTTCTTT.

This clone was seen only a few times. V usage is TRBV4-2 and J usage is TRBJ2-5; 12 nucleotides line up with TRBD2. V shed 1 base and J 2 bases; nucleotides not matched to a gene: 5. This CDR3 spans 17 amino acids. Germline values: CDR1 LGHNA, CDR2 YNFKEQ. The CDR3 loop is CASSQAATSGRQETQYF. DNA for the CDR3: TGTGCCAGCAGCCAAGCAGCGACTAGCGGGAGACAAGAGACCCAGTACTTC.

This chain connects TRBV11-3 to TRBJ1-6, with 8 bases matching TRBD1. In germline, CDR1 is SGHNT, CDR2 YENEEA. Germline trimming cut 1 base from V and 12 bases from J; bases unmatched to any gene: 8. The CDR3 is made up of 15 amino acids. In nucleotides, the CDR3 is TGTGCCAGCAGCTTAGTGTCCGGACAGGGACAACCCCTCCACTTT. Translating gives CASSLVSGQGQPLHF.

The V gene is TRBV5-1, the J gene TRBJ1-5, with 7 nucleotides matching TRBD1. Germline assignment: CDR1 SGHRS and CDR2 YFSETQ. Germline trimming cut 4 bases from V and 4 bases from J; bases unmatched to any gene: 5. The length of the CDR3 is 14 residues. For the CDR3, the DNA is TGCGCCAGCAGCACAGGGGACGGAAATCAGCCCCAGCATTTT. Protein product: CASSTGDGNQPQHF.

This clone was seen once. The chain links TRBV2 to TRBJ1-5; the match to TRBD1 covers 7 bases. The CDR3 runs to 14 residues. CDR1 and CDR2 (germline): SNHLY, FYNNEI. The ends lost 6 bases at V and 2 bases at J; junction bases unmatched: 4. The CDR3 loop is CASSQGEGNQPQHF. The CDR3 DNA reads TGTGCCAGCAGCCAGGGGGAGGGCAATCAGCCCCAGCATTTT.

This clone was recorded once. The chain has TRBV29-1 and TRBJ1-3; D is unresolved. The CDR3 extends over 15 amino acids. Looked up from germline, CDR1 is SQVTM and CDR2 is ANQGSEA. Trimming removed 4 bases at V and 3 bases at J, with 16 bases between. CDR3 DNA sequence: TGCAGCGTTGGAGGGTCTAAGGGTGTTGGAAACACCATATATTTT. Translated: CSVGGSKGVGNTIYF.

DNA for the CDR3: TGTGCCAGCAGCTTGAACGGTGCCCCCTCCTACGAGCAGTACTTC. It is translated as CASSLNGAPSYEQYF. The chain uses TRBV5-6 and TRBJ2-7; D not certain. The germline V gene encodes CDR1 SGHDT and CDR2 YYEEEE. This CDR3 is 15 amino acids long. Trimming cost V 1 base and J 0 bases, with 11 bases left between them.

The CDR3: CASSASGGENIQYF. Written as DNA, the CDR3 is TGTGCCAGCAGCGCCAGCGGGGGGGAAAACATTCAGTACTTC. J is TRBJ2-4 and V is TRBV9, with TRBD2 identical over 10 bases. The V gene end was trimmed by 3 bases and the J gene end by 5 bases; junction bases not matched to a gene: 2. Germline V lookup: CDR1 SGDLS, CDR2 YYNGEE. This CDR3 is built from 14 residues.

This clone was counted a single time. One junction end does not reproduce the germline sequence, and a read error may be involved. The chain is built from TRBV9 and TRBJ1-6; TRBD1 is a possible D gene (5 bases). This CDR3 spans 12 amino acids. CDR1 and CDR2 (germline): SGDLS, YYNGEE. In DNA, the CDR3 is TGTGCCAGCAGCGTAGCGGGGGGACCCCTTCACTTT. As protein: CASSVAGGPLHF.

The CDR3: CASSEALVLGGGKLDGYTF. The CDR3, as DNA: TGTGCCAGCAGTGAAGCGCTTGTTCTGGGGGGAGGGAAACTGGATGGCTACACCTTC. This sequence joins TRBV2 and TRBJ1-2, with TRBD1 as a possible D gene (5 bases). The germline CDR1 and CDR2 sequences are SNHLY and FYNNEI. V was shortened by 0 bases and J by 6 bases, with 26 bases between the two germline ends. The CDR3 has 19 residues.

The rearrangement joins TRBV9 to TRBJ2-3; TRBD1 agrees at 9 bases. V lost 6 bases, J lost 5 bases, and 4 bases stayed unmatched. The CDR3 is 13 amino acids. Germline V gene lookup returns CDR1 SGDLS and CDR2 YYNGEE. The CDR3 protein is CASNPDRGDTQYF. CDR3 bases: TGTGCCAGCAACCCGGACAGGGGAGATACGCAGTATTTT.

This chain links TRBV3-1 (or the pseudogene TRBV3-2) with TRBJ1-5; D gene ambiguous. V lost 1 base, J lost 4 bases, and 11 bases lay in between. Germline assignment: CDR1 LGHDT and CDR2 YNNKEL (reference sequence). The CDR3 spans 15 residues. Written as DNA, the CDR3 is TGTGCCAGCAGCCAAGGGGGAGGGCTGAATCAGCCCCAGCATTTT. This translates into CASSQGGGLNQPQHF.

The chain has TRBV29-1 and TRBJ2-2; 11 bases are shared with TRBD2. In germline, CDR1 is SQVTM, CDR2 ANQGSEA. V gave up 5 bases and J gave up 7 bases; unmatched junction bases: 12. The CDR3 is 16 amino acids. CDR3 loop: CSVLGLADLSSGELFF. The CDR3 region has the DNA TGCAGCGTTTTGGGACTAGCGGACCTCTCCAGCGGGGAGCTGTTTTTT.

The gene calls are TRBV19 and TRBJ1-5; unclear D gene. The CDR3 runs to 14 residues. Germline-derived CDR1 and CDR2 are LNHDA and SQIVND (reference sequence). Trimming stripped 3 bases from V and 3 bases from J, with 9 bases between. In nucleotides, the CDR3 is TGTGCCAGTAGTATTAACAGAATCAATCAGCCCCAGCATTTT. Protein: CASSINRINQPQHF.

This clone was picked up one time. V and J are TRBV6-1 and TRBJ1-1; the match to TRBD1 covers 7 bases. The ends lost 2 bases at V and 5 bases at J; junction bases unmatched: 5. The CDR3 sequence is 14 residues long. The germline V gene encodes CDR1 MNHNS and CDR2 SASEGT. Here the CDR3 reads CASSEYRDRTEAFF. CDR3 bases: TGTGCCAGCAGTGAATACAGGGACAGAACTGAAGCTTTCTTT.

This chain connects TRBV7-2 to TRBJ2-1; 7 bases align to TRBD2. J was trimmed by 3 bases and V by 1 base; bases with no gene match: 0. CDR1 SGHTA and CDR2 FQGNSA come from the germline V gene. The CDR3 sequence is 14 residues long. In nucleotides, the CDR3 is TGTGCCAGCAGCTTAGAGCGGGACTACAATGAGCAGTTCTTC. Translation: CASSLERDYNEQFF.

Here the CDR3 reads CASSPRDREFNEQFF. As DNA, the CDR3 is TGTGCCAGCAGCCCTCGGGACAGGGAATTCAATGAGCAGTTCTTC. The chain is built from TRBV3-1 (or the pseudogene TRBV3-2) and TRBJ2-1, with TRBD1 identical over 9 bases. V was clipped by 4 bases and J by 6 bases; unmatched bases: 7. Germline loops: CDR1 LGHDT, CDR2 YNNKEL (reference sequence). The CDR3 sequence is 15 residues long.

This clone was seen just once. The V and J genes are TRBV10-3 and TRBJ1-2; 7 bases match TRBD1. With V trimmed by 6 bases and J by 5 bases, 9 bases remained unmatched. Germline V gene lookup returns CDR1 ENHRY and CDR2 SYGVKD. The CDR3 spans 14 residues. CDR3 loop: CAISRDSNPYGYTF. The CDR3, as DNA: TGTGCCATCAGCCGGGACAGTAATCCATATGGCTACACCTTC.

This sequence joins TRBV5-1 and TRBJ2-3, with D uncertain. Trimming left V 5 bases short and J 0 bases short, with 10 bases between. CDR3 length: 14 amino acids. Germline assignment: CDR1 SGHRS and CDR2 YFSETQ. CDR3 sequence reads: CASRPELSTDTQYF. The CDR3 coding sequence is TGCGCCAGCAGGCCCGAGCTTAGCACAGATACGCAGTATTTT.

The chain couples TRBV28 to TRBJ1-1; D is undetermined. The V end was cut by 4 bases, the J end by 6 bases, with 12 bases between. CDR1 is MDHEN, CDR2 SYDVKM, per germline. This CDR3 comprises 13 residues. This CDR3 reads CASSSSGTPEAFF. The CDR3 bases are TGTGCCAGCAGTTCCTCAGGTACTCCTGAAGCTTTCTTT.

The CDR3 protein is CAISETTELYGYTF. Written as DNA, the CDR3 is TGTGCCATCAGTGAGACGACTGAACTATATGGCTACACCTTC. The genes are TRBV10-3 and TRBJ1-2; D not resolved. The V gene's germline CDR1 is ENHRY and CDR2 SYGVKD. The CDR3 is 14 amino acids. V was cut by 2 bases and J by 5 bases, with 12 bases left in between.

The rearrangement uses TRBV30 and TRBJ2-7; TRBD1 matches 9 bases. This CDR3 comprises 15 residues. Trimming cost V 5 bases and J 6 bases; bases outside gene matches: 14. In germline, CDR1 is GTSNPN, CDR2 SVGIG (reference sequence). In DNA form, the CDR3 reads TGTGCCTGGGCCCGTTTCGGGACAGGGTCAGGCGAGCAGTACTTC. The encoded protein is CAWARFGTGSGEQYF.

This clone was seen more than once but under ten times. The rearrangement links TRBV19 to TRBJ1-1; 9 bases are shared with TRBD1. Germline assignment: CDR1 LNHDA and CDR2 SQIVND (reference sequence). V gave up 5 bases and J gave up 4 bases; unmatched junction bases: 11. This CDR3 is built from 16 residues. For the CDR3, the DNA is TGTGCCAGTAGTTGGACAGGGGAGGGTTTAGGCACTGAAGCTTTCTTT. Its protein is CASSWTGEGLGTEAFF.

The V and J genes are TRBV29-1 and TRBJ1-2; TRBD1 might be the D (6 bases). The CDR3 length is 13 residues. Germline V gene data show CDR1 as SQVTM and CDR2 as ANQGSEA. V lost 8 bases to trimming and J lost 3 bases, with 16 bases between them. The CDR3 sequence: CSITTGTYYGYTF. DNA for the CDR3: TGCAGCATTACGACCGGGACATACTATGGCTACACCTTC.

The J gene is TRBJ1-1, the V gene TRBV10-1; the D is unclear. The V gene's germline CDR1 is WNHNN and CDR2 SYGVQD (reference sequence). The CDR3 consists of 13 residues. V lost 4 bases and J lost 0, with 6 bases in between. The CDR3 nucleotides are TGCGCCAGCAGTGGTTCCATGAACACTGAAGCTTTCTTT. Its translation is CASSGSMNTEAFF.

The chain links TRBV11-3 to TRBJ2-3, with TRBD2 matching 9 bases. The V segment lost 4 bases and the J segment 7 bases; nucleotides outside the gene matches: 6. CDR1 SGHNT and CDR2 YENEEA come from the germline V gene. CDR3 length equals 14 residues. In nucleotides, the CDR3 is TGTGCCAGCAGCTCCCGGACTAGCGCCAATACGCAGTATTTT. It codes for CASSSRTSANTQYF.